This T cell receptor beta chain was obtained from a study of blood T cells in healthy people across ages. Primed by a sample-barcoded 5' primer and a J-beta primer mix, a second PCR proceeded for roughly 6 to 12 cycles. TCRdb reanalysed the 5' RACE reads using MiXCR and keeps one entry per CDR3 protein. The sample lists 1.5 million to 2 million distinct CDR3 sequences, over 25% occurring once. Trimming took off 8 bases at V and 3 bases at J, with 11 bases between the two ends. CDR1 and CDR2 from the germline V gene are MDHEN and SYDVKM. This CDR3 contains 12 residues. The receptor was derived from a woman aged 30 to 39 in good health. Sequencing was performed on blood. The gene calls are TRBV28 and TRBJ2-7; D ambiguous. The CDR3 region is CASAGLSYEQYF. The CDR3 bases are TGTGCCAGCGCCGGTCTAAGCTACGAGCAGTACTTC.